This is a list of T cell receptor beta chains from one sample in a study of blood T cell repertoires in COVID-19. Sequenced by immunoSEQ multiplex PCR; TCRdb stores in-frame clones only, minus some. The table includes approximately 92,000 clones, roughly 84% detected once. Sequenced sample: peripheral blood. Receptor source: a man between 70 and 80 years old with active or convalescent COVID-19. CDR3s include the opening cysteine and the closing phenylalanine or tryptophan.

TRBV12-3/TRBV12-4,CASNLQGLDTQYF
TRBV7-2,CASSPEGAVGANVLTF
TRBV18,CASSPYRDSYEQYF
TRBV7-2,CASSLRQGNYEQYF
TRBV7-3,CASSIGYTDTQYF
TRBV18,CASSPAGLAGVTGELFF
TRBV10-3,CAISGGLAGGQETQYF
TRBV18,CASSSERRQNEKLFF
TRBV6-1,CASSELVVAGELFF
TRBV6-1,CASSVSWTGGIGELFF
TRBV29-1,CSGTGGASGGTDTQYF
TRBV6-5,CASSNTSPGNTIYF
TRBV30,CAWVNSGQETQYF
TRBV27,CASRGTGGNQPQHF
TRBV30,CAWSPGADTQYF
TRBV3-1/TRBV3-2,CASSQVYITGELFF
TRBV4-1,CASSQALTSGQETQYF
TRBV6-6,CASSSGQGENQPQHF
TRBV6-2/TRBV6-3,CASSYSRVDHSYEQYF
TRBV2,CASSGLAGGEQFF
TRBV24-1,CATSVTSGGQETQYF
TRBV30,CAWSPRTGDYTF
TRBV7-2,CASSLAGGREQYF
TRBV4-3,CASSQEATGKETQYF
TRBV2,CASEVAGGQETQYF
TRBV2,CASSANGGYNSPLHF
TRBV7-2,CASSFASTGPYEQYF
TRBV30,CAWSLGPLAEKLFF
TRBV5-4,CASSLAGTNAGNTIYF
TRBV12-3/TRBV12-4,CASSPGGTEAFF
TRBV6-6,CASSYSTPGSPLHF
TRBV4-2,CASSLRALDSGANVLTF
TRBV13,CASSLVGGDEQYF
TRBV28,CASSDPAGGRYNEQFF
TRBV6-5,CASNPSGAPYNEQFF
TRBV11-3,CASSLSRSTDTQYF
TRBV11-2,CASSPGQGSTDTQYF
TRBV28,CASRVGGLDTQYF
TRBV6-5,CASSSHRGPKNIQYF
TRBV30,CAWSSGTGNSEQYF
TRBV21-1,CASSKEGVGGLGNQPQHF
TRBV9,CASNGQGFWNEQFF
TRBV19,CASNNRQYPYNEQFF
TRBV28,CASSTRPGIGTDTQYF
TRBV7-9,CASSAQGWNTEAFF
TRBV19,CASSTQDFYSNQPQHF